One and the same sample provided the 5 T cell receptor beta chains below, sequenced in a study of immune evolution from preneoplasia to lung adenocarcinoma. Using immunoSEQ multiplex PCR, the repertoire was profiled, and TCRdb retains in-frame clones only, with some absent. The sample includes roughly 7,000 clones, around 80% of them seen just once. Sequencing was done on a sample of FFPE invasive lung adenocarcinoma tissue. The receptors shown here come from a person in their sixties or seventies with lung adenocarcinoma.

The chain has TRBV7-9 and TRBJ1-1; 7 bases are shared with TRBD1. J lost 3 bases, V lost 5 bases, and 9 bases had no gene match. CDR1 and CDR2 from the germline V gene are SEHNR and FQNEAQ (reference sequence). The CDR3 has 15 amino acids. The CDR3 region is CASSVQTGRDTEAFF. The CDR3 region has the DNA TGTGCCAGCAGCGTACAGACAGGGCGGGACACTGAAGCTTTCTTT. Full variable domain (rest looked up from reference TRBV7-9 and TRBJ1-1): DTGVSQNPRHKITKRGQNVTFRCDPISEHNRLYWYRQTLGQGPEFLTYFQNEAQLEKSRLLSDRFSAERPKGSFSTLEIQRTEQGDSAMYLCASSVQTGRDTEAFFGQGTRLTVV.

V gene TRBV5-4 combines with J gene TRBJ2-7; D is unresolved. V lost 2 bases, J lost 4 bases, and 10 bases lay in between. Germline V gene lookup returns CDR1 SGHNT and CDR2 YYREEE (reference sequence). The CDR3 is made up of 13 amino acids. The CDR3 sequence is CASSLDTWYEQYF. DNA for the CDR3: TGTGCCAGCAGCTTAGACACATGGTACGAGCAGTACTTC.

Written as DNA, the CDR3 is TGCAGCGTTTACTTCCGAGATTCCTACGAGCAGTACTTC. This translates into CSVYFRDSYEQYF. V usage is TRBV29-1 and J usage is TRBJ2-7; D unclear. Germline V gene sequence: CDR1 SQVTM, CDR2 ANQGSEA. The germline V and J ends were trimmed by 5 bases and 1 base, with 12 bases remaining between them. CDR3 size: 13 residues.

This chain joins TRBV15 and TRBJ1-4; the D gene is possibly TRBD1 (6 bases). In germline, CDR1 is LNHNV, CDR2 YYDKDF (reference sequence). The CDR3 has 16 residues. The ends were cut back, 0 bases at V and 6 bases at J, with 14 bases in the middle. The CDR3 loop is CATSRDKGTGYEKLFF. The CDR3 DNA reads TGTGCCACCAGCAGAGATAAAGGAACAGGGTATGAAAAACTGTTTTTT.

The rearrangement links TRBV4-1 to TRBJ1-5; D gene uncertain. Germline-derived CDR1 and CDR2 are MGHRA and YSYEKL. The CDR3 totals 15 residues. Trimming cost V 0 bases and J 4 bases, with 10 bases left between them. CDR3 in amino acids: CASSQDSAENQPQHF. The DNA of the CDR3 is TGCGCCAGCAGCCAAGATTCGGCCGAGAATCAGCCCCAGCATTTT.